This entry describes one T cell receptor beta chain. With V trimmed by 6 bases and J by 1 base, 9 bases remained unmatched. From germline, CDR1 is MNHEY and CDR2 SVGEGT. The CDR3 spans 16 residues. Repertoires were generated with immunoSEQ multiplex PCR, while TCRdb's copy carries only in-frame clones and drops some. The data hold fewer than 250,000 clones, with 80% to 90% observed a single time. The data stem from a study of blood T cell repertoires in COVID-19. Overall study: Samples taken during acute and convalescent COVID-19 were collected in the United States, Italy and Spain.

Sample: peripheral blood. The chain joins TRBV6-2 or TRBV6-3 to TRBJ1-3, with 7 bases identical to TRBD1. This receptor was obtained from a woman of 80 years or more with COVID-19, enrolled during active disease. CDR3 protein: CASSPQGPESGNTIYF. The CDR3 DNA follows: TGTGCCAGCAGCCCACAGGGGCCGGAATCTGGAAACACCATATATTTT.